The source of this T cell receptor beta chain is a study of CD8 T cells in ankylosing spondylitis. Study results and limitations: In peripheral blood, disease-linked CD8+ clones occurred at relatively low frequencies. Enrichment of disease-linked clones was reportedly significant in matched ankylosing spondylitis synovial fluid.

This CDR3 is built from 14 residues. Trimming cost V 3 bases and J 2 bases, with 11 bases left between them. Of note for this clonotype: Its antigen remains unknown.

Molecular-barcoded quantitative 5'-RACE produced these TCR beta libraries. TCRdb reanalysed the 5' RACE reads using MiXCR and keeps one entry per CDR3 protein. Of hundreds of thousands of distinct CDR3 sequences in the sample, 20% to 25% are singletons; the top ten hold about an eighth. The sample comprised blood, either unsorted or a sorted T cell fraction (not recorded which). The sequence came from a male donor with ankylosing spondylitis or in good health (not recorded which). The chain joins TRBV12-3 or TRBV12-4 to TRBJ2-7; D is uncertain. CDR3 coding DNA: TGTGCCAGCAGTTTCACTACTGGAACCTACGAGCAGTACTTC. Amino acid sequence: CASSFTTGTYEQYF.